This passage covers 21 T cell receptor beta chains from one sample sequenced in a study of blood T cell repertoires in COVID-19. Clones were sequenced by immunoSEQ multiplex PCR, and TCRdb holds only the in-frame ones, with some missing. The sample records hundreds of thousands of clones, roughly 88% being singletons. Sequencing was done on a sample of PBMCs or T cells enriched from blood (not recorded which). Receptors were obtained from a woman aged 25 to 45 who had recovered from COVID-19.

V usage is TRBV6-5 and J usage is TRBJ1-1; tentatively, D is TRBD1 (6 bases). The CDR3 sequence is 15 residues long. Trimming left V 3 bases short and J 1 base short, with 12 bases between. Germline CDR1 reads MNHEY; CDR2 reads SVGAGI. The CDR3 region has the DNA TGTGCCAGCAGTTATAGGGGACACTCGAACACTGAAGCTTTCTTT. It specifies CASSYRGHSNTEAFF.

The chain combines TRBV19 with TRBJ1-2, with 7 bases identical to TRBD1. CDR1 is LNHDA, CDR2 SQIVND, per germline (reference sequence). This CDR3 contains 15 residues. The V gene end was trimmed by 1 base and the J gene end by 4 bases; junction bases not matched to a gene: 6. The CDR3 protein is CASSIGGGEIYGYTF. The CDR3 nucleotides are TGTGCCAGTAGTATAGGAGGGGGCGAAATCTATGGCTACACCTTC.

This chain uses TRBV9 with TRBJ2-3; 7 bases match TRBD1. With V trimmed by 3 bases and J by 2 bases, 6 bases remained unmatched. From germline, CDR1 is SGDLS and CDR2 YYNGEE. CDR3 length: 15 residues. CDR3 sequence (DNA): TGTGCCAGCAGCGCGGACAGGCCTGCCACAGATACGCAGTATTTT. Its protein product is CASSADRPATDTQYF.

The chain employs TRBV27 and TRBJ2-1; TRBD2 is a possible D gene (7 bases). Germline loops: CDR1 MNHEY, CDR2 SMNVEV (reference sequence). The V gene lost 2 bases and the J gene lost 10 bases, with 12 bases spanning the gap. CDR3 length: 13 amino acids. The CDR3 DNA sequence: TGTGCCAGCAGTTTAAGGGGGGGGCGGGAGCAGTTCTTC. Its protein is CASSLRGGREQFF.

A remark on this clone: This sample also contains other DNA sequences that code for the same CDR3. V is TRBV6-2 or TRBV6-3 and J is TRBJ2-7; D uncertain. V was shortened by 3 bases and J by 2 bases, with 5 bases between the two germline ends. Germline-derived CDR1 and CDR2 are MNHEY and SVGEGT. This CDR3 contains 12 residues. The CDR3 reads CASSYSAYEQYF. CDR3 nucleotides: TGTGCCAGCAGTTATTCGGCCTACGAGCAGTACTTC.

J is TRBJ2-1 and V is TRBV7-2; possible D gene TRBD2, 5 bases. There are 14 residues in the CDR3. V gave up 1 base and J gave up 1 base, with 5 bases separating them. In germline, CDR1 is SGHTA, CDR2 FQGNSA. CDR3 amino acids: CASSLGESYNEQFF. The CDR3 DNA sequence: TGTGCCAGCAGCTTAGGGGAGTCCTACAATGAGCAGTTCTTC.

The CDR3, as DNA: TGCGCCAGCAGCTTGGCCTTCGGAGACGAGCAGTACTTC. Translation gives CASSLAFGDEQYF. The chain is built from TRBV5-1 and TRBJ2-7; D remains ambiguous. V was trimmed by 0 bases and J by 5 bases, leaving 9 bases between them. This CDR3 is built from 13 residues. CDR1 and CDR2 (germline): SGHRS, YFSETQ.

This clone was picked up one time. The chain links TRBV2 to TRBJ2-5; a possible D gene is TRBD1 (6 bases). Germline values: CDR1 SNHLY, CDR2 FYNNEI. This CDR3 comprises 15 residues. Trimming took 0 bases from V and 5 from J, leaving 13 bases between them. In nucleotides, the CDR3 is TGTGCCAGCAGTGAAGCCGGGACAACTAAGGAGACCCAGTACTTC. Amino acids: CASSEAGTTKETQYF.

The chain uses TRBV18 and TRBJ1-1, with 8 nucleotides matching TRBD1. CDR1 KGHSH and CDR2 LQKENI come from the germline V gene. This CDR3 region has 14 residues. V trimming: 2 bases; J trimming: 4 bases; junction bases outside the gene matches: 3. Here the CDR3 reads CASSPTGGATEAFF. In nucleotides, the CDR3 is TGTGCCAGCTCACCAACAGGGGGTGCCACTGAAGCTTTCTTT. The complete variable domain, with remaining parts taken from reference TRBV18 and TRBJ1-1, reads NAGVMQNPRHLVRRRGQEARLRCSPMKGHSHVYWYRQLPEEGLKFMVYLQKENIIDESGMPKERFSAEFPKEGPSILRIQQVVRGDSAAYFCASSPTGGATEAFFGQGTRLTVV.

The chain has TRBV9 and TRBJ2-1; TRBD1 aligns across 9 bases. The V gene end was trimmed by 0 bases and the J gene end by 7 bases; junction bases not matched to a gene: 11. This CDR3 region has 17 residues. The V gene's germline CDR1 is SGDLS and CDR2 YYNGEE. The CDR3: CASSVGPGTGWPNEQFF. The CDR3 region has the DNA TGTGCCAGCAGCGTAGGACCCGGGACAGGGTGGCCGAATGAGCAGTTCTTC.

The chain carries TRBV27 and TRBJ1-5; possibly TRBD1 for D (5 bases). The V gene lost 6 bases and the J gene lost 0 bases, with 9 bases spanning the gap. The CDR3 is made up of 14 amino acids. The germline CDR1 and CDR2 sequences are MNHEY and SMNVEV (reference sequence). The CDR3 protein is CASRSGGSNQPQHF. The CDR3 DNA is TGTGCCAGCAGGTCGGGGGGTAGCAATCAGCCCCAGCATTTT.

The V gene is TRBV6-2 or TRBV6-3, the J gene TRBJ2-7, with D perhaps TRBD2 (5 bases). Trimming took off 1 base at V and 3 bases at J, with 10 bases between the two ends. The CDR3 is 14 residues long. Germline CDR1 reads MNHEY; CDR2 reads SVGEGT. The CDR3 sequence: CASSYWVGSYEQYF. In nucleotides, the CDR3 is TGTGCCAGCAGTTACTGGGTAGGGAGCTACGAGCAGTACTTC.

This chain joins TRBV11-2 and TRBJ1-1; D not certain. This CDR3 has 14 residues. V shed 3 bases and J shed 2 bases, with 10 bases lying between them. In germline, CDR1 is SGHAT, CDR2 FQNNGV. The CDR3 DNA is TGTGCCAGCAGCTTCCAGCGGGGAAACACTGAAGCTTTCTTT. This codes for CASSFQRGNTEAFF.

The chain joins TRBV5-1 to TRBJ2-7, with 8 nucleotides matching TRBD2. From germline, CDR1 is SGHRS and CDR2 YFSETQ. The CDR3 runs to 15 residues. J was trimmed by 1 base and V by 5 bases; bases with no gene match: 8. This chain's CDR3 is CASRPGTSGSYEQYF. The CDR3 DNA reads TGCGCCAGCAGACCGGGTACTAGCGGTTCCTACGAGCAGTACTTC.

The chain combines TRBV27 with TRBJ1-6, with 7 bases aligning to TRBD1. The J segment lost 6 bases and the V segment lost 3 bases, leaving 11 bases of the junction unmatched. There are 17 residues in the CDR3. CDR1 is MNHEY, CDR2 SMNVEV, per germline (reference sequence). The CDR3 DNA reads TGTGCCAGCAGTTTCGCCCCACGACAGGGTTTTAATTCACCCCTCCACTTT. Protein product: CASSFAPRQGFNSPLHF.

The chain links TRBV9 to TRBJ2-5; 10 bases agree with TRBD2. J was trimmed by 5 bases and V by 0 bases; bases with no gene match: 7. This CDR3 comprises 16 residues. Germline CDR1 is SGDLS and CDR2 is YYNGEE. The CDR3 region has the DNA TGTGCCAGCAGCGTAGCCGGGACTAGCGAGGGGGAGACCCAGTACTTC. Residues: CASSVAGTSEGETQYF.

The chain uses TRBV29-1 and TRBJ2-1; no clear D. Between the trimmed V and J ends, which lost 6 bases and 7 bases, there was a span of 7 bases. The CDR3 sequence is 10 residues long. The germline CDR1 and CDR2 sequences are SQVTM and ANQGSEA. The DNA of the CDR3 is TGCAGCGTGGTAGAAAATGAGCAGTTCTTC. As protein: CSVVENEQFF.

CDR3 loop: CASSQGLVIYEQYF. CDR3 sequence (DNA): TGTGCCAGCAGCCAGGGACTAGTTATCTACGAGCAGTACTTC. The V call is TRBV4-2, the J call TRBJ2-7; TRBD2 aligns across 8 bases. With V trimmed by 3 bases and J by 3 bases, 4 bases remained unmatched. In germline, CDR1 is LGHNA, CDR2 YNFKEQ. CDR3 length: 14 residues.

The rearrangement links TRBV10-3 to TRBJ1-5, with 9 positions matching TRBD1. Looked up from germline, CDR1 is ENHRY and CDR2 is SYGVKD. The V segment lost 2 bases and the J segment 3 bases; nucleotides outside the gene matches: 5. The CDR3 sequence is 16 residues long. CDR3 DNA sequence: TGTGCCATCAGTGAGCAGGACAGGGGTTTCAATCAGCCCCAGCATTTT. The encoded protein is CAISEQDRGFNQPQHF.

The genes are TRBV27 and TRBJ1-2, with TRBD1 identical over 9 bases. Germline-derived CDR1 and CDR2 are MNHEY and SMNVEV (reference sequence). This CDR3 spans 15 amino acids. V trimming: 2 bases; J trimming: 4 bases; junction bases outside the gene matches: 5. Here the CDR3 reads CASSLAGTGTYGYTF. Here the CDR3 DNA reads TGTGCCAGCAGTTTAGCCGGGACAGGGACCTATGGCTACACCTTC.

This clone appeared a few times. The gene calls are TRBV2 and TRBJ2-1; a weak D match, TRBD2 (6 bases). Trimming took off 6 bases at V and 9 bases at J, with 15 bases between the two ends. The CDR3 has 13 residues. Per germline, CDR1 SNHLY and CDR2 FYNNEI. CDR3 sequence reads: CASRVLAYIEQFF. The CDR3 DNA reads as TGTGCCAGCAGGGTTCTAGCGTATATTGAGCAGTTCTTC.